This T cell receptor (beta chain) was captured by sequencing in a study of blood T cell repertoires in COVID-19. In the study overall: The United States, Italy and Spain supplied acute and convalescent COVID-19 samples. Sources were T cells, B-cell-depleted T cells, or PBMCs; the material itself was cDNA or gDNA.

Here immunoSEQ multiplex PCR was the method, and the copy in TCRdb shows in-frame clones only, minus some. Here the sample spans over 150,000 clones, around four fifths being singletons. V dropped 0 bases and J dropped 5; count of bases not matched to a gene: 9. Looked up from germline, CDR1 is MNHEY and CDR2 is SVGAGI. CDR3 length equals 16 residues. Sequences were obtained from peripheral blood. The V gene is TRBV6-5, the J gene TRBJ2-5; 7 bases are shared with TRBD2. The receptor was isolated from a woman of 80 years or more with acute or convalescent COVID-19. CDR3 sequence reads: CASSYSPTPGGETQYF. The CDR3 nucleotides read TGTGCCAGCAGTTACTCCCCGACTCCCGGGGGGGAGACCCAGTACTTC.